The present TCR beta chain was sequenced within a study of PD-1 blockade in classical Hodgkin lymphoma. The study, taken as a whole, reports: Exclusion was applied to patients who started nivolumab under 1 year after ASCT.

A word on this clone: Its antigen remains unknown.

TCRdb keeps only in-frame clones here, not all; method: immunoSEQ multiplex PCR. Here the sample spans approximately 5,000 clones, less than 75% being singletons. As to time point: cycle 4 day 1 (C4D1), after more than 5 weeks of nivolumab. Every patient was affected by relapse after autologous stem cell transplantation, while exposure to brentuximab vedotin was not uniform. CD8+ T cells were isolated from thawed PBMCs by magnetic negative selection. The CDR3 contains 15 residues. V shed 7 bases, J shed 1 base, and the junction held 7 bases outside the gene matches. From germline, CDR1 is MNHEY and CDR2 SMNVEV (reference sequence).

The TCR originated in a human donor with classical Hodgkin lymphoma. The chain combines TRBV27 with TRBJ2-3; 8 bases line up with TRBD1. Here the sequenced sample was CD8+ T cells from blood, taken before the fourth cycle of nivolumab. The CDR3, as DNA: TGTGCCAGCACCCCCCAACAGGGGGGCACAGATACGCAGTATTTT. Translated, it gives CASTPQQGGTDTQYF.